The source of this T cell receptor (beta chain) is a study of blood T cell repertoires in COVID-19. The wider study: The United States, Italy and Spain provided the acute and convalescent COVID-19 samples. Sources were T cells, B-cell-depleted T cells, or PBMCs; the material itself was cDNA or gDNA.

Study processing details: Scientists estimated how many nucleated cells there were by amplifying reference gene primers. Profiling relied on immunoSEQ multiplex PCR, and the TCRdb table lists in-frame clones only, not all of them. V and J calls and clone size are given by that table; D and trimming were obtained from the DNA. Of around 100,000 clones listed, around 94% are singletons. CDR1 is SNHLY, CDR2 FYNNEI, per germline. After removal of 6 bases from V and 3 bases from J, the junction contained 4 bases not matched to a gene. The CDR3 loop spans 15 amino acids. Sequencing input: peripheral blood. The sequence was collected from a man aged 50-59 years with active COVID-19. J is TRBJ2-7 and V is TRBV2; 14 bases line up with TRBD2. This CDR3 is CASSPGLAGDYEQYF. CDR3 nucleotide sequence: TGTGCCAGCAGCCCGGGACTAGCGGGGGACTACGAGCAGTACTTC.